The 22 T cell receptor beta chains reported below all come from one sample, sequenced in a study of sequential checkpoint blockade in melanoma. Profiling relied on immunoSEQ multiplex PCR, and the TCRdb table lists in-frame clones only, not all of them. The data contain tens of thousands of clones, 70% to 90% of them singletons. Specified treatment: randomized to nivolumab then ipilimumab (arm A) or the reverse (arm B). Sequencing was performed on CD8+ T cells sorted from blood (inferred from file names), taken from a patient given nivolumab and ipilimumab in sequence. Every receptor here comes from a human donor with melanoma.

CDR3 residues: CASRPTVIFYEQYF. CDR3 nucleotides: TGTGCCAGCAGGCCGACAGTTATATTCTACGAGCAGTACTTC. The chain is built from TRBV11-2 and TRBJ2-7; weak D call: TRBD1 (5 bases). Trimming cost V 6 bases and J 3 bases, with 15 bases left between them. Looked up from germline, CDR1 is SGHAT and CDR2 is FQNNGV. The CDR3 has 14 residues. The full variable domain, rest sourced from reference TRBV11-2 and TRBJ2-7, is EAGVAQSPRYKIIEKRQSVAFWCNPISGHATLYWYQQILGQGPKLLIQFQNNGVVDDSQLPKDRFSAERLKGVDSTLKIQPAKLEDSAVYLCASRPTVIFYEQYFGPGTRLTVT.

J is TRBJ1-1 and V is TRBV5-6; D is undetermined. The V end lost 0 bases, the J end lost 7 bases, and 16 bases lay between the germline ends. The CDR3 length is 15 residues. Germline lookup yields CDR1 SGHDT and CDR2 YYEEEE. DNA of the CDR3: TGTGCCAGCAGCTTGGGTGGTGGGGAAGGAGGTGAAGCTTTCTTT. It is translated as CASSLGGGEGGEAFF.

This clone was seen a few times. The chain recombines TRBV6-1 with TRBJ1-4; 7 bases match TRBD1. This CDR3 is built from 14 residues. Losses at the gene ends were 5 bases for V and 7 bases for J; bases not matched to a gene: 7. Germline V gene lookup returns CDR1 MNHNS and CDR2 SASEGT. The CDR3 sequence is CASSSQGEGEKLFF. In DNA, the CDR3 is TGTGCCAGCAGTTCCCAGGGGGAAGGTGAAAAACTGTTTTTT.

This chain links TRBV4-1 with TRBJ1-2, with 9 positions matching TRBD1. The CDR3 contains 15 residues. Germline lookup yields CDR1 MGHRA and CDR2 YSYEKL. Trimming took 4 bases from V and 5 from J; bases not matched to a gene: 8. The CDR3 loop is CASSPHRGREYGYTF. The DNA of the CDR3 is TGCGCCAGCAGCCCGCACAGGGGGCGGGAGTATGGCTACACCTTC.

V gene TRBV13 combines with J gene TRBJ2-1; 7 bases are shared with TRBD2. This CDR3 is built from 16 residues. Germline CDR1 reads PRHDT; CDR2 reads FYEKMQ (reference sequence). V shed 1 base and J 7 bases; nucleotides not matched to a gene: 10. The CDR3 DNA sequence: TGTGCCAGCAGCTTAGAGCGGGGTGAGTCGGGGAATGAGCAGTTCTTC. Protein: CASSLERGESGNEQFF.

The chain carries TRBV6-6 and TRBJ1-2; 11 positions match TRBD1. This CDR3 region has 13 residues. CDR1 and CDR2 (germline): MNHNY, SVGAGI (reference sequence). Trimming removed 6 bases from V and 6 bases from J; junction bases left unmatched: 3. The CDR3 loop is CASRPGQGDGYTF. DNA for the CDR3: TGTGCCAGCAGGCCGGGACAGGGGGATGGCTACACCTTC.

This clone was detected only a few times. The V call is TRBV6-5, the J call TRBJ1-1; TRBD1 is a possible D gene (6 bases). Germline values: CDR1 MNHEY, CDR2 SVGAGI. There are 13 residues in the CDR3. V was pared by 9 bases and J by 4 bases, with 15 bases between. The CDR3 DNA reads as TGTGCCAGTACCATTGGGGGGGCCACTGAAGCTTTCTTT. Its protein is CASTIGGATEAFF.

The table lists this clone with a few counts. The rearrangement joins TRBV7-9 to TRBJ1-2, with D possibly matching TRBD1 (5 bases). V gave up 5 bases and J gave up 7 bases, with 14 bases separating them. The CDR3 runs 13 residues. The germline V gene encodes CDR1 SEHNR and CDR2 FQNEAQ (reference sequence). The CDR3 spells CASSPAGEPGYTF. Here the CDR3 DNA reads TGTGCCAGCAGCCCGGCGGGGGAGCCTGGCTACACCTTC.

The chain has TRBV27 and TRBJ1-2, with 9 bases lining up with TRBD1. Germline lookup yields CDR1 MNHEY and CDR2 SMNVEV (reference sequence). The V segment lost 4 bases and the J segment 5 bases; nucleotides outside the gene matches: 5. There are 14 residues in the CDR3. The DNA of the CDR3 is TGTGCCAGCAGTTCCCCCGGACAGGGGTATGGCTACACCTTC. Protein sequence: CASSSPGQGYGYTF.

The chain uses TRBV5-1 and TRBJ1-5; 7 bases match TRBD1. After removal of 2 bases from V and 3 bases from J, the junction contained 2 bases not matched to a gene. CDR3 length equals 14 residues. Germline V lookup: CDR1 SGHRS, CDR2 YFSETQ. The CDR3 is CASSFGTDNQPQHF. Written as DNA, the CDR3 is TGCGCCAGCAGCTTTGGGACAGACAATCAGCCCCAGCATTTT.

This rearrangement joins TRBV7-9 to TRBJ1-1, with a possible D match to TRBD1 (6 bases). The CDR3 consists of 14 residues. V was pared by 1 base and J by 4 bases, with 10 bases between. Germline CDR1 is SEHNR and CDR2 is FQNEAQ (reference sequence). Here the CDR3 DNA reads TGTGCCAGCAGCTTAGGCAGGGGCGTCACTGAAGCTTTCTTT. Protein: CASSLGRGVTEAFF. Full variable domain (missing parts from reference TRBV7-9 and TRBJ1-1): DTGVSQNPRHKITKRGQNVTFRCDPISEHNRLYWYRQTLGQGPEFLTYFQNEAQLEKSRLLSDRFSAERPKGSFSTLEIQRTEQGDSAMYLCASSLGRGVTEAFFGQGTRLTVV.

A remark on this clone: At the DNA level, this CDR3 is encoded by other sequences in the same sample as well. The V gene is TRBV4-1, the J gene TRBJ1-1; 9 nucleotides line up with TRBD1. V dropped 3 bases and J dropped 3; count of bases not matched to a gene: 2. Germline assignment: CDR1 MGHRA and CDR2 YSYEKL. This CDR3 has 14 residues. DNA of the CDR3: TGCGCCAGCAGCCAGGGACAGGGAGACACTGAAGCTTTCTTT. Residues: CASSQGQGDTEAFF.

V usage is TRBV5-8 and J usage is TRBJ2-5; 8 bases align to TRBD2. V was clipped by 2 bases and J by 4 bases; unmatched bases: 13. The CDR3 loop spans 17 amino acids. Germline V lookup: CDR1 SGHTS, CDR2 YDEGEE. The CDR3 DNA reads TGTGCCAGCAGCTTATTTGGTAGCGGGGCCAGTCGAGAGACCCAGTACTTC. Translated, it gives CASSLFGSGASRETQYF.

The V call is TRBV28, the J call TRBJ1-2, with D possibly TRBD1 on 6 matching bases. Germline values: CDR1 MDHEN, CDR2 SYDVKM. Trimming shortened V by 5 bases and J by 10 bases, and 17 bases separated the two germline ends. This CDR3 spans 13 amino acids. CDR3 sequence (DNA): TGTGCCAGCAGTCCCCCGGGACATTTTGACTACACCTTC. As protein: CASSPPGHFDYTF.

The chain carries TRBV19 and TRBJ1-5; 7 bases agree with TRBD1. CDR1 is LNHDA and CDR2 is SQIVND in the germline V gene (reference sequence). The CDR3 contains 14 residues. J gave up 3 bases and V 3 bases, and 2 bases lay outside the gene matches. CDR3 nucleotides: TGTGCCAGTAGTATTGGGACAGCCAATCAGCCCCAGCATTTT. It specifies CASSIGTANQPQHF.

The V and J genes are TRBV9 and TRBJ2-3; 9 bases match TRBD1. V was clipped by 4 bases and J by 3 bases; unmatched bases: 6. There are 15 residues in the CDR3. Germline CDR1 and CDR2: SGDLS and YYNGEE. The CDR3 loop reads CASSSRQGETDTQYF. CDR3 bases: TGTGCCAGCAGCTCCAGACAGGGGGAGACAGATACGCAGTATTTT.

The CDR3 is CASSVWASGDSNEQFF. Here the CDR3 DNA reads TGTGCCAGCAGCGTATGGGCTAGCGGGGATAGTAATGAGCAGTTCTTC. The rearrangement links TRBV9 to TRBJ2-1; 9 bases align to TRBD2. This CDR3 region has 16 residues. Germline CDR1 reads SGDLS; CDR2 reads YYNGEE. With 1 base clipped from V and 7 bases from J, the junction kept 9 bases outside the gene matches. Full variable domain (rest looked up from reference TRBV9 and TRBJ2-1): DSGVTQTPKHLITATGQRVTLRCSPRSGDLSVYWYQQSLDQGLQFLIQYYNGEERAKGNILERFSAQQFPDLHSELNLSSLELGDSALYFCASSVWASGDSNEQFFGPGTRLTVL.

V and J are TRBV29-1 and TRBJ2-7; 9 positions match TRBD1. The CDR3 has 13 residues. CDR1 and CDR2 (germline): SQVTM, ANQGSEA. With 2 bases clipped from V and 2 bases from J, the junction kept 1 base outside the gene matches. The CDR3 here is CSVERQGAYEQYF. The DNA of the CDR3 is TGCAGCGTTGAACGACAGGGGGCCTACGAGCAGTACTTC.

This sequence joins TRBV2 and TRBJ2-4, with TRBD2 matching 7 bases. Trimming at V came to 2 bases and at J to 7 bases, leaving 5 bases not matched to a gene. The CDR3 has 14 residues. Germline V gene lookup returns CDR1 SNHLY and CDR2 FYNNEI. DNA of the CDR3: TGTGCCAGCAGTGAAATCGTCGGGGGGAACATTCAGTACTTC. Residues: CASSEIVGGNIQYF.

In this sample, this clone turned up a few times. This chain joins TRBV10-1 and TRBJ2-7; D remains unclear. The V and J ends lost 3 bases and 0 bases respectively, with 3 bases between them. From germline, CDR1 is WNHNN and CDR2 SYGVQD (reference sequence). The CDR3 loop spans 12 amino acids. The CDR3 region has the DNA TGCGCCAGCAGTGACAGCTCCTACGAGCAGTACTTC. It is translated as CASSDSSYEQYF.

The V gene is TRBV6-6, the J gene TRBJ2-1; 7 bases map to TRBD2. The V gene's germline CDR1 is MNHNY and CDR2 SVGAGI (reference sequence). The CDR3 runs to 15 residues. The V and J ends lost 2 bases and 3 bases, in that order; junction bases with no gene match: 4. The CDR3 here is CASSYLTGGYNEQFF. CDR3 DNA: TGTGCCAGCAGTTACCTCACGGGGGGCTACAATGAGCAGTTCTTC.

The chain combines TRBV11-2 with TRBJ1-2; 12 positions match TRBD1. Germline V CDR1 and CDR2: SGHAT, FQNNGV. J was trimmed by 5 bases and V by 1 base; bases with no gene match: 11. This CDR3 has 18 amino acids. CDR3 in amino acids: CASSLAPGQGAQGYGYTF. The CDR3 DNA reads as TGTGCCAGCAGCTTAGCCCCGGGACAGGGGGCTCAGGGGTATGGCTACACCTTC.